Following are 8 T cell receptor beta chains from one sample sequenced in a study of blood T cell repertoires in COVID-19. The repertoire was sequenced with immunoSEQ multiplex PCR; TCRdb's copy has only in-frame clones and lacks some. The profile shows approximately 230,000 clones, 82% of them singletons. The sample comprised PBMCs or T cells enriched from blood (not recorded which). All receptors derive from a man aged 35 to 55 who had recovered from COVID-19.

The chain links TRBV7-3 to TRBJ2-6; D may be TRBD1 (6 bases). Germline-derived CDR1 and CDR2 are SGHTA and FQGTGA. Deletions cut 6 bases from V and 1 base from J, with 28 bases between. This CDR3 spans 21 amino acids. The CDR3 here is CASRRRRPGALNSSGANVLTF. The CDR3 nucleotides read TGTGCCAGCAGAAGGAGACGACCAGGGGCCCTCAACTCGTCTGGGGCCAACGTCCTGACTTTC.

In nucleotides, the CDR3 is TGTGCCAGCAGCGAACAGGCGATTGCCTACAATGAGCAGTTCTTC. Its protein is CASSEQAIAYNEQFF. V usage is TRBV2 and J usage is TRBJ2-1, with a tentative D call TRBD1 (5 bases). There are 15 residues in the CDR3. The V end was cut by 6 bases, the J end by 2 bases, with 14 bases between. Germline V gene lookup returns CDR1 SNHLY and CDR2 FYNNEI.

V usage is TRBV28 and J usage is TRBJ1-1, with a possible D match to TRBD1 (6 bases). Between the trimmed V and J ends, which lost 7 bases and 5 bases, there was a span of 11 bases. Germline assignment: CDR1 MDHEN and CDR2 SYDVKM. The CDR3 length is 12 residues. Here the CDR3 DNA reads TGTGCCAGCAATACAGGGATTACTGAAGCTTTCTTT. Encoded protein: CASNTGITEAFF.

The V and J genes are TRBV5-4 and TRBJ2-1, with D unresolved. CDR1 SGHNT and CDR2 YYREEE come from the germline V gene (reference sequence). V lost 0 bases to trimming and J lost 8 bases, with 6 bases between them. CDR3 size: 12 residues. The CDR3 loop is CASSLEIDEQFF. DNA of the CDR3: TGTGCCAGCAGCTTGGAGATAGATGAGCAGTTCTTC.

CDR3 in DNA: TGTGCCTGGAGTCGTAAGGGGCAAAGGACCTACAATGAGCAGTTCTTC. It specifies CAWSRKGQRTYNEQFF. This rearrangement joins TRBV30 to TRBJ2-1; tentatively, D is TRBD1 (5 bases). Germline assignment: CDR1 GTSNPN and CDR2 SVGIG (reference sequence). Trimming left V 2 bases short and J 2 bases short, with 16 bases between. The CDR3 length is 16 residues.

The V call is TRBV6-1, the J call TRBJ1-1; unclear D gene. The CDR3 has 15 residues. Germline CDR1 is MNHNS and CDR2 is SASEGT. V lost 1 base and J 2 bases, leaving 11 bases between the germline ends. CDR3 residues: CASSEVGSLNTEAFF. The CDR3 nucleotides read TGTGCCAGCAGTGAAGTGGGCAGCCTTAACACTGAAGCTTTCTTT.

The chain uses TRBV9 and TRBJ1-2; maybe TRBD1 (5 bases). Trimming cost V 0 bases and J 7 bases, with 7 bases left between them. The CDR3 is made up of 12 amino acids. Germline values: CDR1 SGDLS, CDR2 YYNGEE. The chain's CDR3 is CASSVVRGGYTF. In DNA, the CDR3 is TGTGCCAGCAGCGTAGTTAGGGGTGGCTACACCTTC.

This chain uses TRBV7-3 with TRBJ2-1; D is possibly TRBD1 (6 bases). Trimming cost V 5 bases and J 7 bases, with 15 bases left between them. Germline loops: CDR1 SGHTA, CDR2 FQGTGA. The CDR3 contains 14 residues. The CDR3: CASSPGQILNEQFF. The CDR3 DNA reads TGTGCCAGCAGCCCCGGACAGATCCTTAATGAGCAGTTCTTC.